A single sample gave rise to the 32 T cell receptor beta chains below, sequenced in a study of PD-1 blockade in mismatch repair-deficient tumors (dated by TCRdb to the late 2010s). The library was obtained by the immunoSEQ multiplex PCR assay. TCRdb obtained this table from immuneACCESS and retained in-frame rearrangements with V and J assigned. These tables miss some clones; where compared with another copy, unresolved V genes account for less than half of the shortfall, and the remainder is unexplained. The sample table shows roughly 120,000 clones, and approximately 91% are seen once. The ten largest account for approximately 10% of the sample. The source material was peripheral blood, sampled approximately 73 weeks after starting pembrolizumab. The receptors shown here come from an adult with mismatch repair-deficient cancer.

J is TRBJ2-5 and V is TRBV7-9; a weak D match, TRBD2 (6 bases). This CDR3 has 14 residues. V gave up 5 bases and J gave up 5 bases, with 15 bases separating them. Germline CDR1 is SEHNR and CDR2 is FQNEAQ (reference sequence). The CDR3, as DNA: TGTGCCAGCAGCCGGCGGGAACCCGGTGAGACCCAGTACTTC. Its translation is CASSRREPGETQYF. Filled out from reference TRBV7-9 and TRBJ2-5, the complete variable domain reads DTGVSQNPRHKITKRGQNVTFRCDPISEHNRLYWYRQTLGQGPEFLTYFQNEAQLEKSRLLSDRFSAERPKGSFSTLEIQRTEQGDSAMYLCASSRREPGETQYFGPGTRLLVL.

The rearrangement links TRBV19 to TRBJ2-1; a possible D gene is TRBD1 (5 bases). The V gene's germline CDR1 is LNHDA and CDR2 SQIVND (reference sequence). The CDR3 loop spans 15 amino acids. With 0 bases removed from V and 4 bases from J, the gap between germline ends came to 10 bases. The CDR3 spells CASSIEGAGYNEQFF. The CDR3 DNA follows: TGTGCCAGTAGTATAGAAGGGGCTGGGTACAATGAGCAGTTCTTC.

The CDR3 reads CSARADYEQYF. The CDR3 coding sequence is TGCAGTGCTAGGGCGGACTACGAGCAGTACTTC. The rearrangement joins TRBV20-1 to TRBJ2-7, with D uncertain. Looked up from germline, CDR1 is DFQATT and CDR2 is SNEGSKA (reference sequence). The CDR3 is made up of 11 amino acids. V gave up 3 bases and J gave up 3 bases, with 6 bases separating them.

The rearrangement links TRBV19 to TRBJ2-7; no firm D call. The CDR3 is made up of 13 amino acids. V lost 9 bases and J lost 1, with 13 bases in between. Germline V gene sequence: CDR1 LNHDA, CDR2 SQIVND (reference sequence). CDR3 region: CASSMDLSYEQYF. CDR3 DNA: TGTGCCAGCTCTATGGACCTATCCTACGAGCAGTACTTC.

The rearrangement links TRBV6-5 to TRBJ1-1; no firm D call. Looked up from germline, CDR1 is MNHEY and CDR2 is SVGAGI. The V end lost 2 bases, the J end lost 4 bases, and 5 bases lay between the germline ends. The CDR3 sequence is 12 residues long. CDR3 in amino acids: CASSYVGTEAFF. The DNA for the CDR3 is TGTGCCAGCAGTTACGTCGGCACTGAAGCTTTCTTT.

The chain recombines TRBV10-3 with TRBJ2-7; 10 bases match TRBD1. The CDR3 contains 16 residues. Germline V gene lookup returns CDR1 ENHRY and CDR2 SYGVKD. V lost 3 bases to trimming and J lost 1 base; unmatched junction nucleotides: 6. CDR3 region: CAISDSRQGASYEQYF. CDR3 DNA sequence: TGTGCCATCAGTGATTCCCGACAGGGGGCTTCCTACGAGCAGTACTTC.

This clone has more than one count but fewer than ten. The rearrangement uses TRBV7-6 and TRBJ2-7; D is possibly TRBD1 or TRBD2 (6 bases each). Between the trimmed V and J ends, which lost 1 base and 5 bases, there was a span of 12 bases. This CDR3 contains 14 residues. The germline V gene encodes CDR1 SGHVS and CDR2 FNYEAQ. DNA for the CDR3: TGTGCCAGCAGCTTAGTCCAGGGGAGGCACGAGCAGTACTTC. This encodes CASSLVQGRHEQYF.

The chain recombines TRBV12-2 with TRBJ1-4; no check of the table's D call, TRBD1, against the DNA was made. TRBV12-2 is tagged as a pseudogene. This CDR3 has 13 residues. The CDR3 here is CASRLAQGSGLFF. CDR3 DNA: TGTGCAAGTCGCTTAGCGCAGGGAAGTGGACTGTTTTTT.

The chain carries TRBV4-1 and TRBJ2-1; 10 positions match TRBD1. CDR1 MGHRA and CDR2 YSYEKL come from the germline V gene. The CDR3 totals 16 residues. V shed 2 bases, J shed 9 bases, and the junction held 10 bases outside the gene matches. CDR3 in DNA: TGCGCCAGCAGCCAAATGATCGGGACAGGGGTCAGTGAGCAGTTCTTC. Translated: CASSQMIGTGVSEQFF.

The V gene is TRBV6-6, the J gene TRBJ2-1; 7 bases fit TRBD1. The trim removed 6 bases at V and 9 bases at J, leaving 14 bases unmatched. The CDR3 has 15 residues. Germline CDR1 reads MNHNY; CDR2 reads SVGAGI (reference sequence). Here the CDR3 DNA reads TGTGCCAGCAGCCGCAACGCCCAGGGGGTGGGTGAGCAGTTCTTC. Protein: CASSRNAQGVGEQFF.

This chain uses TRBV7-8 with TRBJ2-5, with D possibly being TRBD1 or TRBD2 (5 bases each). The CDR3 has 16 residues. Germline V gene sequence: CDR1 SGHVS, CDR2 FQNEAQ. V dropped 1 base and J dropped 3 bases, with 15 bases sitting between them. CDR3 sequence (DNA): TGTGCCAGCAGCTTAGGCGCCGGTGGGGGAAAAGAGACCCAGTACTTC. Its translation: CASSLGAGGGKETQYF. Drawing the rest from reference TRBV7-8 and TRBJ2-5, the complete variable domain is GAGVSQSPRYKVAKRGQDVALRCDPISGHVSLFWYQQALGQGPEFLTYFQNEAQLDKSGLPSDRFFAERPEGSVSTLKIQRTQQEDSAVYLCASSLGAGGGKETQYFGPGTRLLVL.

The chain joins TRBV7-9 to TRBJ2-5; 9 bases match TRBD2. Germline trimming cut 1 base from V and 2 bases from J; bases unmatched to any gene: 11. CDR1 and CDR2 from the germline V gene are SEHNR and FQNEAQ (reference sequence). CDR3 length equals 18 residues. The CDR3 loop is CASSLVTSLSGRQETQYF. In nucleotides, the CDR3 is TGTGCCAGCAGCTTAGTGACTAGCTTAAGCGGGAGGCAAGAGACCCAGTACTTC.

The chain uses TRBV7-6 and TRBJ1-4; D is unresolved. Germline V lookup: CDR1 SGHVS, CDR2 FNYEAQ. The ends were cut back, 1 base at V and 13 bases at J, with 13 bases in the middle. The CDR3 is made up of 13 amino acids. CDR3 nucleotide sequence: TGTGCCAGCAGCTTAGGGAGGACCTCAGGACTGTTTTTT. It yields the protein CASSLGRTSGLFF.

This CDR3 reads CASSQAGLGNEQFF. The DNA for the CDR3 is TGCGCCAGCAGCCAGGCCGGGTTAGGGAATGAGCAGTTCTTC. The V gene is TRBV4-3, the J gene TRBJ2-1, with no clear D. V was cut by 3 bases and J by 7 bases, with 13 bases left in between. Germline-derived CDR1 and CDR2 are LGHNA and YSLEER. The CDR3 contains 14 residues.

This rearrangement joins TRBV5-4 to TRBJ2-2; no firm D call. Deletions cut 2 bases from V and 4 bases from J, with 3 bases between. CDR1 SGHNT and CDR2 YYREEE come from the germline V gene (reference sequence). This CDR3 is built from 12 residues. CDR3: CASSFSTGELFF. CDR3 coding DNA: TGTGCCAGCAGCTTCTCCACCGGGGAGCTGTTTTTT.

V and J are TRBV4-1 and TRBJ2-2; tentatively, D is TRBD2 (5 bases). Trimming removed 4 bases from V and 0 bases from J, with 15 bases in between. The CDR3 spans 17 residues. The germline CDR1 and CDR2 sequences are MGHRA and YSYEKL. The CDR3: CASSPVLEEANTGELFF. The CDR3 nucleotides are TGCGCCAGCAGCCCCGTTTTGGAGGAAGCGAACACCGGGGAGCTGTTTTTT.

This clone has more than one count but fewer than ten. The CDR3 sequence is CATTPGGTVNTEAFF. CDR3 bases: TGTGCCACCACACCCGGCGGGACGGTGAACACTGAAGCTTTCTTT. The chain is built from TRBV15 and TRBJ1-1, with a possible D match to TRBD1 (5 bases). The CDR3 is 15 amino acids. V shed 7 bases and J shed 0 bases, with 15 bases lying between them. From germline, CDR1 is LNHNV and CDR2 YYDKDF (reference sequence).

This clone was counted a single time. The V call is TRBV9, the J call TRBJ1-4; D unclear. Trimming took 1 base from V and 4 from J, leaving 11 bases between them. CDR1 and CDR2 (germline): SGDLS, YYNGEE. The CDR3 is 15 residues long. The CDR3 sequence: CASSVKGGDNEKLFF. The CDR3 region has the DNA TGTGCCAGCAGCGTAAAGGGAGGAGATAATGAAAAACTGTTTTTT.

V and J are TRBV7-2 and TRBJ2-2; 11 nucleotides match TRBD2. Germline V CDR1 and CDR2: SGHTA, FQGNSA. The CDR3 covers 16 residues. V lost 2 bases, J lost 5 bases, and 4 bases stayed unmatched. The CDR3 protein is CASSLTSSGRTGELFF. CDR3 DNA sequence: TGTGCCAGCAGCTTAACTTCTAGCGGGAGGACCGGGGAGCTGTTTTTT.

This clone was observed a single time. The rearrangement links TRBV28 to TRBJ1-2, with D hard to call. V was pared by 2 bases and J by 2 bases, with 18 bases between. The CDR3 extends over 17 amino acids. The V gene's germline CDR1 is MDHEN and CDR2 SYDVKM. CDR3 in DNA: TGTGCCAGCAGTTTAACGAGCTGGGAATCAGAAAACTATGGCTACACCTTC. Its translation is CASSLTSWESENYGYTF.

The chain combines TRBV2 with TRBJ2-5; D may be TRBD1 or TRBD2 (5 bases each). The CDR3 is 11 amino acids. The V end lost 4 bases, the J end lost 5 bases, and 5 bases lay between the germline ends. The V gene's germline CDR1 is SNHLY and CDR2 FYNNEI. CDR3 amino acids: CASSGGETQYF. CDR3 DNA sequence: TGTGCCAGCAGTGGGGGGGAGACCCAGTACTTC.

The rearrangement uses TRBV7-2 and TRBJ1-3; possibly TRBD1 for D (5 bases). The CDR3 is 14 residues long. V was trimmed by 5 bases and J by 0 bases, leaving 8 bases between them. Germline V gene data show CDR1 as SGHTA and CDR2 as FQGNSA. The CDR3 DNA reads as TGTGCCAGCAGCGTGACAGCCTCTGGAAACACCATATATTTT. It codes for CASSVTASGNTIYF.

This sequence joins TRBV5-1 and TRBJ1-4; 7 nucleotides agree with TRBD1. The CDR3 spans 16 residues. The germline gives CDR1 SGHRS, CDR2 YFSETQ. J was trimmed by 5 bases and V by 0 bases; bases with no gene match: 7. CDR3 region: CASSLVAGGVNEKLFF. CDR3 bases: TGCGCCAGCAGCTTGGTGGCAGGGGGTGTAAATGAAAAACTGTTTTTT. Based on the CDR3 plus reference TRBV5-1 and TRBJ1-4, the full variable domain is KAGVTQTPRYLIKTRGQQVTLSCSPISGHRSVSWYQQTPGQGLQFLFEYFSETQRNKGNFPGRFSGRQFSNSRSEMNVSTLELGDSALYLCASSLVAGGVNEKLFFGSGTQLSVL.

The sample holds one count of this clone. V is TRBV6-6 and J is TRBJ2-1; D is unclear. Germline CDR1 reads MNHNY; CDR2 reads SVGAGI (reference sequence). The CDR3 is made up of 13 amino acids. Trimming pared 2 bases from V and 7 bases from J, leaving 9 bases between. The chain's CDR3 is CASSYGRLNEQFF. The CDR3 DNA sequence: TGTGCCAGCAGTTACGGGCGGTTAAATGAGCAGTTCTTC.

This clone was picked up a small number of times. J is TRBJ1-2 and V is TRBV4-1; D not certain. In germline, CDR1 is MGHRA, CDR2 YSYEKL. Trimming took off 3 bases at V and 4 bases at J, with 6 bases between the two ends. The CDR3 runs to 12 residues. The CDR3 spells CASSQTSYGYTF. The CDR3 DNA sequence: TGCGCCAGCAGCCAGACAAGCTATGGCTACACCTTC.

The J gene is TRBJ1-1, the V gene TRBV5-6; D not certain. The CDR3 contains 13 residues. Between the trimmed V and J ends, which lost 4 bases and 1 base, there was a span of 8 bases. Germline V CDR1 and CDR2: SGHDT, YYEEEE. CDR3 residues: CASSLQRNTEAFF. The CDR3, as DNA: TGTGCCAGCAGCCTACAGAGGAACACTGAAGCTTTCTTT.

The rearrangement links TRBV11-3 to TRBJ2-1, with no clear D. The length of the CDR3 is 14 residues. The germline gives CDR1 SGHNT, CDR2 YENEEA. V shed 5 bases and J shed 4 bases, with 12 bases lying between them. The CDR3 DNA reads TGTGCCAGCAGCACCCGGACGCATTACAATGAGCAGTTCTTC. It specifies CASSTRTHYNEQFF.

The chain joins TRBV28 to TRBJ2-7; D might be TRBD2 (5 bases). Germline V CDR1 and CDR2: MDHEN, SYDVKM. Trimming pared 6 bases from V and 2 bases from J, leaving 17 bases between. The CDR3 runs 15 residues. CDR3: CASRLLTGMTYEQYF. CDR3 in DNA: TGTGCCAGCAGACTACTGACCGGGATGACCTACGAGCAGTACTTC.

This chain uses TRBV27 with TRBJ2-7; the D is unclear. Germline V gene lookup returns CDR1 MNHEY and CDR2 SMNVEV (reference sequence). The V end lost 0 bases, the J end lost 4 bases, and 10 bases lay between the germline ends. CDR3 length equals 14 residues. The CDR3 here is CASSLSVTDYEQYF. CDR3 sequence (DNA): TGTGCCAGCAGTTTATCAGTGACGGATTACGAGCAGTACTTC.

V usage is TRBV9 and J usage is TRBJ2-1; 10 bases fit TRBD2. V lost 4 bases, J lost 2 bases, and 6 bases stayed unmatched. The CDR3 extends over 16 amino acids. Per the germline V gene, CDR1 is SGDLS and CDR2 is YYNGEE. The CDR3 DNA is TGTGCCAGCAGCCCCCCAGCGGGAGGGGCCTACAATGAGCAGTTCTTC. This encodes CASSPPAGGAYNEQFF.

The CDR3 bases are TGTGCCAGCAGTCGTAGCGGGAGGGCCCTCACAGATACGCAGTATTTT. Translation: CASSRSGRALTDTQYF. V gene TRBV7-9 combines with J gene TRBJ2-3, with 11 bases fitting TRBD2. V lost 6 bases and J lost 2; bases outside the gene matches: 7. Germline V lookup: CDR1 SEHNR, CDR2 FQNEAQ (reference sequence). CDR3 length equals 16 residues.

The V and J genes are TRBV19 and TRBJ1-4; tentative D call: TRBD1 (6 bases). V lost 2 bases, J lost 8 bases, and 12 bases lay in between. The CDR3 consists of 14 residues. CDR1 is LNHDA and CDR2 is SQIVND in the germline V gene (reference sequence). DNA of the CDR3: TGTGCCAGTAGTATACTCAGGGGAGAAGAAAAACTGTTTTTT. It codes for CASSILRGEEKLFF.